This is a list of T cell receptor beta chains from one sample in a study of PD-1 blockade in classical Hodgkin lymphoma. Measured with immunoSEQ multiplex PCR; TCRdb has only the in-frame clones, and not every one. The sample includes tens of thousands of clones, approximately 91% of them seen just once. The sample taken for sequencing was peripheral blood mononuclear cells (PBMCs). Receptors originate from a human donor with classical Hodgkin lymphoma. CDR3s leave out the opening cysteine and the closing phenylalanine or tryptophan.

V	J	CDR3
TRBV27	TRBJ2-7	ASSPETGWASYEQY
TRBV28	TRBJ2-1	ASSLAGDEQF
TRBV27	TRBJ2-7	ASSLSPQGSYEQY
TRBV6-5	TRBJ2-7	ASRTDRGSYEQY
TRBV5-1	TRBJ2-3	ASSPRATDTQY
TRBV5-4	TRBJ2-3	ASSLRLAGGTDTQY
TRBV19	TRBJ1-5	ASSLRQTISNQPQH
TRBV19	TRBJ2-7	ASSLTYPFGQY
TRBV4-1	TRBJ1-4	ASSPLQGVLTYEKLF
TRBV9	TRBJ2-7	ASSPGTVTSLREQY
TRBV28	TRBJ1-2	ASSTTGQNYGYT
TRBV27	TRBJ2-5	ASRGTSGNQETQY
TRBV10-1	TRBJ2-1	ASSAGYEQF
TRBV6-5	TRBJ1-4	ASSSDRARANEKLF
TRBV5-6	TRBJ2-3	ASSLDYRRTDTQY
TRBV28	TRBJ2-3	ASSPARLAGDTDTQY
TRBV5-8	TRBJ1-4	ASSLNWEARSNEKLF
TRBV5-8	TRBJ1-5	ASSLAGTQSYSNQPQH
TRBV4-1	TRBJ1-5	ASSTGGSNQPQH
TRBV5-1	TRBJ2-7	ASSLAAGSSYEQY
TRBV28	TRBJ1-2	ASSSLRTGGGGGYT
TRBV7-2	TRBJ1-2	ASRTTGFTNYGYT
TRBV28	TRBJ2-6	ASSLPGIFSGANVLT
TRBV7-2	TRBJ2-7	ASGPAGTGIYEQY
TRBV19	TRBJ2-5	ASSPGNRGETQY
TRBV18	TRBJ2-7	AAKAGDSYEQY
TRBV9	TRBJ2-2	ASSVDISHTGELF
TRBV28	TRBJ2-5	ASRSRRAWETQY
TRBV6-1	TRBJ2-5	ASSAIRLAGQQETQY
TRBV28	TRBJ2-1	ASSYPGVPAYNEQF
TRBV29-1	TRBJ2-1	SVGQGAYNEQF
TRBV21-1	TRBJ2-1	ASSRRKPGLAGGPNNEQF
TRBV7-2	TRBJ2-2	ASSYRTGRNTGELF
TRBV9	TRBJ1-5	ASSPGQGTQPQH
TRBV29-1	TRBJ2-3	SVEKQLEDTQY
TRBV28	TRBJ2-1	ASSYGGNSYNEQF
TRBV30	TRBJ1-6	AWRAQGNSPLH
TRBV29-1	TRBJ2-1	SVDLTDNEQF
TRBV9	TRBJ2-5	ASSVSGAVSVGETQY